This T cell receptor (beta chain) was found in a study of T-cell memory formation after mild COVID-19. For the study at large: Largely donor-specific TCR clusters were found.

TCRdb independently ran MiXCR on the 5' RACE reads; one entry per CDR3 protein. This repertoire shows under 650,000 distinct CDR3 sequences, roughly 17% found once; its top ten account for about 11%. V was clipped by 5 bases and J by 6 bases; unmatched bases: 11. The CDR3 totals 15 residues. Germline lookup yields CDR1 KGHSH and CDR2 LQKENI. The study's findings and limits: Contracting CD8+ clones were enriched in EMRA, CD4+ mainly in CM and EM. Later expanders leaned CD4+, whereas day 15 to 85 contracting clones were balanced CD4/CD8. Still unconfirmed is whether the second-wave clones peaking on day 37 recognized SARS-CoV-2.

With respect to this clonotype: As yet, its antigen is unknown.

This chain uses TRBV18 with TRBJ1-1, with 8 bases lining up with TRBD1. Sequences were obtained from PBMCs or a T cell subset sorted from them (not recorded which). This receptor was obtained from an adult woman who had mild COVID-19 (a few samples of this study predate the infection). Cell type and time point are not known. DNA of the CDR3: TGTGCCAGCTCAACCACAGGGGGGACATACGCTGAAGCTTTCTTT. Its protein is CASSTTGGTYAEAFF.